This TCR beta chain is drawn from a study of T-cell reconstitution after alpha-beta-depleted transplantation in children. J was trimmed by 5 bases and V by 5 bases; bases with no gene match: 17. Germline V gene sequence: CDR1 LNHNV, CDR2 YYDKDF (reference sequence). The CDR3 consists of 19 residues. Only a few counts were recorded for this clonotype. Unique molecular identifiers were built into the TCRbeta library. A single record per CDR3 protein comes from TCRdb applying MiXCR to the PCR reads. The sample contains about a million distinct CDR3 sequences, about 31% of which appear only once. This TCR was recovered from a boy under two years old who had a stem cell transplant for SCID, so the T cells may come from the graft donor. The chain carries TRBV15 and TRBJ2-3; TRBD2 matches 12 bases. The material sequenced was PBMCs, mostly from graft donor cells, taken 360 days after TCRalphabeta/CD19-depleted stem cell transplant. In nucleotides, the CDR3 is TGTGCCACCAGCTCAAAGCACTTGCTAGCGGGGGGGCTGGTAGATACGCAGTATTTT. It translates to CATSSKHLLAGGLVDTQYF.